One and the same sample provided the 23 T cell receptor beta chains below, sequenced in a study of OX40 agonist ivuxolimab in advanced cancers. The library was built by means of the immunoSEQ multiplex PCR assay. Here the immuneACCESS table is served through TCRdb, limited to in-frame sequences with V and J called. Missing clones are a known gap in these copies; in checked studies unresolved V genes cover under half, and the rest lacks a known reason. This sample gives around 61,000 clones in total; 82% of them show up just once. Under 0.65% of the sample comes from the top ten. The source material was CD4+ or CD8+ T cells sorted from blood, sampled in a trial of the OX40 agonist ivuxolimab. The receptors stem from an adult with an advanced solid tumor such as melanoma, head and neck, liver or kidney cancer.

The chain carries TRBV7-2 and TRBJ2-3, with 9 nucleotides matching TRBD2. V dropped 2 bases and J dropped 3; count of bases not matched to a gene: 3. The CDR3 totals 15 residues. Per germline, CDR1 SGHTA and CDR2 FQGNSA. This CDR3 reads CASSLSSGGTDTQYF. The CDR3 nucleotides read TGTGCCAGCAGCTTAAGTAGCGGGGGAACAGATACGCAGTATTTT.

V gene TRBV28 combines with J gene TRBJ1-4; no reliable D call. The V gene lost 3 bases and the J gene lost 0 bases, with 5 bases spanning the gap. Germline-derived CDR1 and CDR2 are MDHEN and SYDVKM. CDR3 length: 14 amino acids. CDR3: CASSLVATNEKLFF. The CDR3 DNA sequence: TGTGCCAGCAGTTTGGTAGCAACTAATGAAAAACTGTTTTTT.

This clone came up once. The rearrangement uses TRBV5-5 and TRBJ2-3; 10 positions match TRBD2. The CDR3 spans 16 residues. Germline V CDR1 and CDR2: SGHKS, YYEKEE (reference sequence). J gave up 6 bases and V 0 bases, and 7 bases lay outside the gene matches. The CDR3 sequence is CASSLVVAGGGDTQYF. CDR3 nucleotide sequence: TGTGCCAGCAGCTTGGTGGTAGCGGGAGGAGGGGATACGCAGTATTTT.

V usage is TRBV9 and J usage is TRBJ2-5; D gene unclear. V was cut by 0 bases and J by 2 bases, with 20 bases left in between. The CDR3 length is 18 residues. Germline V gene lookup returns CDR1 SGDLS and CDR2 YYNGEE. CDR3 DNA: TGTGCCAGCAGCGTAGGCCTCCCCGCGACGGTACAACAAGAGACCCAGTACTTC. It codes for CASSVGLPATVQQETQYF.

This clone was observed a few times. The chain's CDR3 is CASSLRTSGSETQYF. The CDR3 DNA sequence: TGTGCCAGCTCTCTCCGGACTAGCGGGAGTGAGACCCAGTACTTC. The V and J genes are TRBV18 and TRBJ2-5; TRBD2 agrees at 13 bases. The CDR3 consists of 15 residues. CDR1 and CDR2 from the germline V gene are KGHSH and LQKENI. Trimming cost V 6 bases and J 5 bases; bases outside gene matches: 6. The complete variable domain, with remaining parts taken from reference TRBV18 and TRBJ2-5, reads NAGVMQNPRHLVRRRGQEARLRCSPMKGHSHVYWYRQLPEEGLKFMVYLQKENIIDESGMPKERFSAEFPKEGPSILRIQQVVRGDSAAYFCASSLRTSGSETQYFGPGTRLLVL.

This chain joins TRBV11-1 and TRBJ2-5; 7 nucleotides align to TRBD2. The J call may be mistaken, given a closer DNA end match to TRBJ2-7. Germline V gene data show CDR1 as SGHAT and CDR2 as FQDESV (reference sequence). CDR3 size: 15 residues. The CDR3 region is CASSPRTRRGYEQYF. The CDR3 nucleotides read TGTGCCAGCAGCCCCCGGACTAGAAGAGGCTACGAGCAGTACTTC.

Only one count was recorded for this clone. V usage is TRBV5-6 and J usage is TRBJ1-6; tentative D call: TRBD1 (6 bases). Germline V gives CDR1 SGHDT, CDR2 YYEEEE. Trimming took 3 bases from V and 13 from J, leaving 14 bases between them. This CDR3 is 13 amino acids long. The CDR3 spells CASSSREGDPLHF. As DNA, the CDR3 is TGTGCCAGCAGCTCCCGAGAGGGGGACCCCCTCCACTTT. Together with reference TRBV5-6 and TRBJ1-6, the CDR3 gives the full variable domain: DAGVTQSPTHLIKTRGQQVTLRCSPKSGHDTVSWYQQALGQGPQFIFQYYEEEERQRGNFPDRFSGHQFPNYSSELNVNALLLGDSALYLCASSSREGDPLHFGNGTRLTVT.

The chain has TRBV11-2 and TRBJ1-3; no definite D call. The CDR3 runs 13 residues. The germline V gene encodes CDR1 SGHAT and CDR2 FQNNGV. Trimming removed 2 bases at V and 2 bases at J, with 4 bases between. The DNA for the CDR3 is TGTGCCAGCAGCTTAAGTGCTGGAAACACCATATATTTT. Protein sequence: CASSLSAGNTIYF.

V usage is TRBV19 and J usage is TRBJ1-1; no definite D call. Germline CDR1 reads LNHDA; CDR2 reads SQIVND (reference sequence). The CDR3 length is 11 residues. V was pared by 7 bases and J by 6 bases, with 9 bases between. CDR3 bases: TGTGCCAGTAATATCGGGCCTGAAGCTTTCTTT. This codes for CASNIGPEAFF.

The rearrangement uses TRBV28 and TRBJ2-7; D possibly corresponds to TRBD1 (6 bases). Trimming removed 10 bases at V and 3 bases at J, with 19 bases between. Germline CDR1 reads MDHEN; CDR2 reads SYDVKM. The CDR3 sequence is 14 residues long. The CDR3 DNA reads TGTGCCACCATGACCCTGACAGGAGACTACGAGCAGTACTTC. Its protein is CATMTLTGDYEQYF.

The chain is built from TRBV10-2 and TRBJ2-7; D gene uncertain. V was trimmed by 4 bases and J by 7 bases, leaving 11 bases between them. The CDR3 totals 12 residues. Germline V gene sequence: CDR1 WSHSY, CDR2 SAAADI. The CDR3 sequence is CASSGPTAEQYF. The DNA for the CDR3 is TGCGCCAGCAGTGGTCCGACGGCGGAGCAGTACTTC.

The chain employs TRBV28 and TRBJ2-4; D gene unclear. The CDR3 length is 15 residues. Germline values: CDR1 MDHEN, CDR2 SYDVKM. Trimming removed 1 base at V and 3 bases at J, with 10 bases between. CDR3 DNA: TGTGCCAGCAGTTTATTGGGTGACGACAAAAACATTCAGTACTTC. Protein: CASSLLGDDKNIQYF.

The chain joins TRBV19 to TRBJ1-3; TRBD1 matches at 8 bases. The ends lost 0 bases at V and 0 bases at J; junction bases unmatched: 4. CDR1 is LNHDA and CDR2 is SQIVND in the germline V gene (reference sequence). This CDR3 is 17 amino acids long. The CDR3 loop is CASSIDGGQASGNTIYF. The CDR3 nucleotides read TGTGCCAGTAGTATAGATGGGGGACAGGCCTCTGGAAACACCATATATTTT. The variable domain in full, completed from reference TRBV19 and TRBJ1-3, reads DGGITQSPKYLFRKEGQNVTLSCEQNLNHDAMYWYRQDPGQGLRLIYYSQIVNDFQKGDIAEGYSVSREKKESFPLTVTSAQKNPTAFYLCASSIDGGQASGNTIYFGEGSWLTVV.

The chain has TRBV18 and TRBJ2-3; tentatively, D is TRBD2 (5 bases). The CDR3 length is 13 residues. The V end was cut by 5 bases, the J end by 4 bases, with 10 bases between. In germline, CDR1 is KGHSH, CDR2 LQKENI. For the CDR3, the DNA is TGTGCCAGCTCAAAGGACTCGTCAGATACGCAGTATTTT. Its translation: CASSKDSSDTQYF.

This chain links TRBV15 with TRBJ2-2; 8 nucleotides agree with TRBD1. Germline V lookup: CDR1 LNHNV, CDR2 YYDKDF (reference sequence). This CDR3 is built from 16 residues. The V gene end was trimmed by 0 bases and the J gene end by 5 bases; junction bases not matched to a gene: 5. The chain's CDR3 is CATSRDRDRRTGELFF. In DNA form, the CDR3 reads TGTGCCACCAGCAGAGATCGGGACAGGCGGACCGGGGAGCTGTTTTTT.

The CDR3 nucleotides read TGCGCCAGCAGCTTGTCGTCTTACCGGGAACGAGGGAGGGATGATGGCTACACCTTC. Its protein is CASSLSSYRERGRDDGYTF. V and J are TRBV5-1 and TRBJ1-2; D gene uncertain. CDR1 and CDR2 (germline): SGHRS, YFSETQ. This CDR3 has 19 amino acids. V gave up 1 base and J gave up 6 bases, with 28 bases separating them.

V is TRBV27 and J is TRBJ2-5, with 14 bases matching TRBD2. CDR1 is MNHEY and CDR2 is SMNVEV in the germline V gene (reference sequence). CDR3 length equals 19 residues. The V gene end was trimmed by 5 bases and the J gene end by 5 bases; junction bases not matched to a gene: 16. Here the CDR3 reads CASSRRGRLAGGPLETQYF. The CDR3 region has the DNA TGTGCCAGCAGTCGCCGGGGGCGACTAGCGGGAGGGCCCCTGGAGACCCAGTACTTC.

This clone has just a few counts. The chain couples TRBV19 to TRBJ1-2; 12 bases are a match to TRBD1. Per germline, CDR1 LNHDA and CDR2 SQIVND (reference sequence). CDR3 length: 14 residues. Losses at the gene ends were 5 bases for V and 8 bases for J; bases not matched to a gene: 6. CDR3 sequence reads: CASSRGQGAQGYTF. The CDR3 region has the DNA TGTGCCAGTAGTCGGGGACAGGGGGCTCAGGGCTACACCTTC.

The chain joins TRBV28 to TRBJ1-2; the D gene is possibly TRBD1 (5 bases). Germline lookup yields CDR1 MDHEN and CDR2 SYDVKM. The CDR3 consists of 12 residues. The ends were cut back, 8 bases at V and 5 bases at J, with 12 bases in the middle. CDR3 in amino acids: CASGGVRYGYTF. The DNA for the CDR3 is TGTGCCAGCGGGGGGGTAAGATATGGCTACACCTTC.

This clone was counted between two and nine times. The chain has TRBV5-1 and TRBJ2-2; a weak D match, TRBD1 (6 bases). CDR3 length: 14 residues. Trimming took 1 base from V and 6 from J, leaving 10 bases between them. Germline CDR1 is SGHRS and CDR2 is YFSETQ. CDR3 nucleotide sequence: TGCGCCAGCAGCTTGAGTTACAGGGCCGGGGAGCTGTTTTTT. The encoded protein is CASSLSYRAGELFF.

V usage is TRBV19 and J usage is TRBJ2-2; unclear D gene. V lost 1 base to trimming and J lost 4 bases, with 10 bases between them. There are 15 residues in the CDR3. CDR1 and CDR2 (germline): LNHDA, SQIVND (reference sequence). The CDR3 loop reads CASSIAWSSTGELFF. Here the CDR3 DNA reads TGTGCCAGTAGTATAGCCTGGTCTTCCACCGGGGAGCTGTTTTTT.

V and J are TRBV9 and TRBJ1-1; 7 bases fit TRBD1. With 0 bases clipped from V and 4 bases from J, the junction kept 6 bases outside the gene matches. Germline CDR1 reads SGDLS; CDR2 reads YYNGEE. This CDR3 has 15 amino acids. The CDR3 here is CASSVVRQGGTEAFF. The CDR3 DNA is TGTGCCAGCAGCGTAGTAAGACAGGGAGGCACTGAAGCTTTCTTT.

The rearrangement uses TRBV6-6 and TRBJ2-4; 7 positions agree with TRBD1. This CDR3 has 14 amino acids. The germline gives CDR1 MNHNY, CDR2 SVGAGI (reference sequence). The V gene end was trimmed by 5 bases and the J gene end by 6 bases; junction bases not matched to a gene: 7. DNA of the CDR3: TGTGCCAGCAGTCTCGGGACAGAATTAAACATTCAGTACTTC. Translated: CASSLGTELNIQYF.